What follows is one TCR beta chain and its context. Its recognized antigen is unknown. Base qualities are missing; no much larger clone stands one base away. The CDR3 spans 16 residues, from the cysteine through the phenylalanine. This entry keeps only the CDR3 DNA: 48 bases, framed from base 1. V gives up 0 bases and J gives up 7 bases, and the segment between their germline ends measures 15 bases. The CDR1 and CDR2 encoded by the germline V gene (reference sequence) are LGHDT and YNNKEL. The data belong to a study of response to subunit inactivated influenza vaccine (dated by TCRdb to the late 2010s). Turning to the overall study: Deep quantitative profiling of the T cell receptor repertoire was used in the study to follow responses to a trivalent subunit inactivated influenza vaccine.

The method was RT-PCR. Sequencing instrument: Illumina HiSeq 2500. TCRdb reprocessed the public reads (quality trimming at Q25 with fastp, clone calling with MiXCR) and kept in-frame beta chains. Rows with one shared CDR3 protein collapse into an entry with the most common genes and DNA. Recorded for this sample are just under 550,000 distinct CDR3 sequences; under 30% of them occurred a single time. Together, the top ten hold 2.5% to 3.5% of the sample. General conclusions and limits of the study: The authors proposed that each seasonal influenza vaccination may bring in only a limited number of new T cells.

These data also formed part of another study, on T cells expressing NK-cell markers. As that second study puts it: 5'RACE template switching, by which a universal primer site and unique molecular identifiers were added, was used to make TCR beta cDNA libraries. Three sorted T-cell subsets (CD3+CD56+NKG2C+, CD3+CD56+NKG2C- and CD3+CD56-NKG2C+) from under ten donors had their TCR beta-chain repertoires profiled. Of the eight sequenced donors, seven were found to be HCMV-seropositive and one was found to be HCMV-seronegative. To restrict sorting to alphabetaTCR-expressing T cells, an anti-gammadeltaTCR antibody was added in several experiments. In a handful of donors, the dominant CD3+CD56+NKG2C+ clonotypes were among the top 10 CD8+ clonotypes and accounted for about 1.0-7.0% of CD8+ T cells. Those dominant clonotypes were again the most abundant among CD3+CD56-NKG2C+ cells in a few donors, at roughly 25-60.1%. Whether the expanded NKG2C-expressing T cell clones were specific for HCMV antigens was left unclear. Randomly selected healthy volunteers, three men and five women, were used as the eight sequenced donors. To determine HCMV serostatus, a commercial ELISA kit was used to detect HCMV-specific IgG in serum. Ficoll density gradient centrifugation was used to isolate peripheral blood mononuclear cells from blood. Using Miltenyi isolation kits, CD4+ and CD8+ T cells were isolated from PBMC through magnetic immunoseparation. cDNA synthesis was primed from the TCR beta constant segment, followed by two successive PCR amplification steps. Sequencing of the libraries produced 2 x 150 bp reads on Illumina HiSeq 2000/2500, MiSeq or NextSeq. MIGEC was used to demultiplex reads and group the reads by UMI, and MiTCR was used to assemble and quantify clonotypes. To exclude erroneous sequences, any TCR cDNA sequence not supported by at least two reads was discarded. The tcR package was used for downstream repertoire analysis, with clonotypes matched between fractions based on CDR3 nucleotide sequence plus V segment. VDJmatch was used to annotate antigen specificity against VDJdb, with one amino acid substitution in CDR3 permitted.

This sequence was found in a man aged 50 or older who received an inactivated influenza vaccine. Donor details come from another sample of the same person, matched by shared clones. The sequenced sample was CD4+ T cells sorted from PBMCs, obtained 11 to 12 days after vaccination. Recombination joined TRBV3-1 with TRBJ1-4, and perhaps TRBD1 as D gene, on 6 matching bases. The DNA sequence is TGTGCCAGCAGCCAAGATCCGGGGGCCCGGGGTGAAAAACTGTTTTTT. It specifies CASSQDPGARGEKLFF.